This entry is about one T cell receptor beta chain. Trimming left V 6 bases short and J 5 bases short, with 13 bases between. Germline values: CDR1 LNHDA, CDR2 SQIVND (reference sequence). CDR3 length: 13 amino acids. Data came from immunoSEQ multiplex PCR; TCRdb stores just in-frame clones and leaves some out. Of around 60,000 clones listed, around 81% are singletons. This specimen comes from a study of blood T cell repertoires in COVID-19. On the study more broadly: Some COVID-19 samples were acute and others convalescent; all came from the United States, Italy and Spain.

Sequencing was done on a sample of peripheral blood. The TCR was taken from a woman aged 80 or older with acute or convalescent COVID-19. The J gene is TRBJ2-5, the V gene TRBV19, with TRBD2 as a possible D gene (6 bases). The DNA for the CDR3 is TGTGCCAGTAGACCCCGACTAGAGGAGACCCAGTACTTC. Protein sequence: CASRPRLEETQYF.